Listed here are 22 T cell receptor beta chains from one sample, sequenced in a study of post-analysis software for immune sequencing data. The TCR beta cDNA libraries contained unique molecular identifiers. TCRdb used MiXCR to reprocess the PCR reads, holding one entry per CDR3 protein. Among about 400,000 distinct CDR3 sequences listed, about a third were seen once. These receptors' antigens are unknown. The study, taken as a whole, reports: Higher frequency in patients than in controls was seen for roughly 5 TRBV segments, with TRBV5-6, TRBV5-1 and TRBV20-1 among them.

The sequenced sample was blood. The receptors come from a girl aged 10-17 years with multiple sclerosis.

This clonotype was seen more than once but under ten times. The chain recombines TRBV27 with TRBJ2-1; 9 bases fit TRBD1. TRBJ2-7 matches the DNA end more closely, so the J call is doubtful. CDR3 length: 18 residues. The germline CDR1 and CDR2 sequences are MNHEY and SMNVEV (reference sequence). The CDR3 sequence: CASSPLVADGTGLYEQYF. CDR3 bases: TGTGCCAGCAGCCCCCTTGTTGCCGACGGGACAGGGTTATACGAGCAGTACTTC.

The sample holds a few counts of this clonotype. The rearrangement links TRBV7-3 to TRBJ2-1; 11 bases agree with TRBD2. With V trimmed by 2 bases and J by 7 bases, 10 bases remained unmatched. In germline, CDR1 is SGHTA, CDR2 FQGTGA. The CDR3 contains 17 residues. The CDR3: CASSLGVAGGPLNEQFF. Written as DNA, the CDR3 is TGTGCCAGCAGCTTAGGGGTAGCGGGGGGGCCTTTGAATGAGCAGTTCTTC.

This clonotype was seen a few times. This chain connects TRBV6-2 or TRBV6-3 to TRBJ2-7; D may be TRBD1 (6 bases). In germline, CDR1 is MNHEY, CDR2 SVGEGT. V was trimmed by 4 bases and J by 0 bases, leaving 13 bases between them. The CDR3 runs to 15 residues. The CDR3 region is CASSSADSYSYEQYF. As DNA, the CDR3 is TGTGCCAGCAGTTCTGCGGACAGCTACTCCTACGAGCAGTACTTC.

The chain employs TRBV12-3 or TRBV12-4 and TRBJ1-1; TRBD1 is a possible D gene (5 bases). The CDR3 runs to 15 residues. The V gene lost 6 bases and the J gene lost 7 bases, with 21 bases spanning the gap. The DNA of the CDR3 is TGTGCCAGCAGCCATTCCGTAGGAGGGGCGGGTGAAGCTTTCTTT. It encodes CASSHSVGGAGEAFF.

The CDR3 here is CASSRGGQGLSYEQYF. The CDR3, as DNA: TGTGCCAGCAGCCGGGGAGGGCAGGGGCTATCCTACGAGCAGTACTTC. V and J are TRBV7-9 and TRBJ2-7; a possible D gene is TRBD2 (7 bases). This CDR3 has 16 residues. Per germline, CDR1 SEHNR and CDR2 FQNEAQ (reference sequence). Trimming shortened V by 5 bases and J by 1 base, and 18 bases separated the two germline ends.

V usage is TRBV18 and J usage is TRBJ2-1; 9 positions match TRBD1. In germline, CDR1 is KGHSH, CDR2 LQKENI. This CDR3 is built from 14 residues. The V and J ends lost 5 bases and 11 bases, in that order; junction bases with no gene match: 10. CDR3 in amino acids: CASSSPGGQGKQFF. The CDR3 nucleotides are TGTGCCAGCTCATCCCCAGGGGGACAGGGAAAGCAGTTCTTC.

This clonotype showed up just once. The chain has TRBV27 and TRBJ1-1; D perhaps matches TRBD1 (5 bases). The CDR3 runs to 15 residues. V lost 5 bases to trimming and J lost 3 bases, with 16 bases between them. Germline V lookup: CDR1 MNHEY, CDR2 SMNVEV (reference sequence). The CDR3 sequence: CASSPYEGVYTEAFF. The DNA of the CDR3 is TGTGCCAGCAGTCCTTACGAAGGGGTGTACACTGAAGCTTTCTTT.

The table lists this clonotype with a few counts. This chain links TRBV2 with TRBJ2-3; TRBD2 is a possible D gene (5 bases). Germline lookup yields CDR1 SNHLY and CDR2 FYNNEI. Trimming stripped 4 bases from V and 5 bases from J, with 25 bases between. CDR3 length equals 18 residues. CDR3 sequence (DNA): TGTGCCAGCAGTGGCGGGCTAGTGAATCGTCGTTTGGGAGATACGCAGTATTTT. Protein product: CASSGGLVNRRLGDTQYF.

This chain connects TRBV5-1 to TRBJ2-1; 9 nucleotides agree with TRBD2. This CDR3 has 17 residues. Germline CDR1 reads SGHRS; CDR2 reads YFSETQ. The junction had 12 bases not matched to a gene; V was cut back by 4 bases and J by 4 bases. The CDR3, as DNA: TGCGCCAGCAGCCGTCTAGGGGACAGCGGGGGGTACAATGAGCAGTTCTTC. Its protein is CASSRLGDSGGYNEQFF.

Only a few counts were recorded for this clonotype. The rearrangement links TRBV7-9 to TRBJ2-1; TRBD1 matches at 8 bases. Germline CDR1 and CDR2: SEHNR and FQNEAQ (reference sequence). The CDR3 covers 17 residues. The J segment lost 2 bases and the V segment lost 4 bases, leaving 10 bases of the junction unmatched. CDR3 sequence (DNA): TGTGCCAGCAGCTCCCAGGGGGCTGGCGGAGCCTACAATGAGCAGTTCTTC. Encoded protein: CASSSQGAGGAYNEQFF.

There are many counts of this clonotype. The CDR3 loop is CASSPSGEEGDTQYF. The CDR3 DNA sequence: TGTGCCAGCAGCCCTAGCGGGGAGGAAGGAGATACGCAGTATTTT. This chain connects TRBV7-3 to TRBJ2-3; TRBD2 aligns across 9 bases. V shed 5 bases, J shed 5 bases, and the junction held 8 bases outside the gene matches. This CDR3 has 15 residues. CDR1 and CDR2 from the germline V gene are SGHTA and FQGTGA.

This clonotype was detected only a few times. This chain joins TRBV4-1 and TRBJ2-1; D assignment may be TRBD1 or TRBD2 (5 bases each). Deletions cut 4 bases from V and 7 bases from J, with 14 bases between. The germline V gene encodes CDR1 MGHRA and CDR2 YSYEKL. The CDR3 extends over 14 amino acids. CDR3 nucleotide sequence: TGCGCCAGCAGCCTCCTCGGGGCCAGGAATGAGCAGTTCTTC. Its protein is CASSLLGARNEQFF.

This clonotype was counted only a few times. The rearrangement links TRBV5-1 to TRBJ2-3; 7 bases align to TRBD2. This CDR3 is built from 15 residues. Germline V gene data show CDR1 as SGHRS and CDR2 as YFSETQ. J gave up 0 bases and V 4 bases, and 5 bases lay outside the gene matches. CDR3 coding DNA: TGCGCCAGCAGCCTCCGGGGGGTTAGCACAGATACGCAGTATTTT. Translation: CASSLRGVSTDTQYF.

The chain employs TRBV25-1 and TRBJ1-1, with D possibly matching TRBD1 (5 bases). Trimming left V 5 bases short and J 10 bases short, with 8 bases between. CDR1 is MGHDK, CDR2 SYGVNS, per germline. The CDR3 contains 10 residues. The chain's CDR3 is CASSPQGAFF. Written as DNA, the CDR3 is TGTGCCAGCAGTCCCCAGGGAGCTTTCTTT.

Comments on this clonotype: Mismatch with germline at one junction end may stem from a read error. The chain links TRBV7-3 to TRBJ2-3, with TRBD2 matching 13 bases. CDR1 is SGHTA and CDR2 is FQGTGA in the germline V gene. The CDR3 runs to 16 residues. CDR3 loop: CASSVTSGGAVDTQYF. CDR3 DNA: TGTGCCAGCAGCGTAACTAGCGGGGGGGCCGTAGATACGCAGTATTTT.

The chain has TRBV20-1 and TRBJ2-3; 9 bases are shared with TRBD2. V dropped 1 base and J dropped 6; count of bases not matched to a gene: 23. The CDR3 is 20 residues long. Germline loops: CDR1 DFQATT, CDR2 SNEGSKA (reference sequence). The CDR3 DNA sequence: TGCAGTGCTAGAGCTGTAGGCCTAGCGGGGCCCGGCGCGGGGTCGGATACGCAGTATTTT. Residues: CSARAVGLAGPGAGSDTQYF.

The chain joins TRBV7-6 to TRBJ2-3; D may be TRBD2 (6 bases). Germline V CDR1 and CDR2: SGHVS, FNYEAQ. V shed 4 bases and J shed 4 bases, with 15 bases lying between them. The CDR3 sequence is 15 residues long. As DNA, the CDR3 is TGTGCCAGCAGCTCAGCGCAGGGAGGATCAGATACGCAGTATTTT. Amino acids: CASSSAQGGSDTQYF.

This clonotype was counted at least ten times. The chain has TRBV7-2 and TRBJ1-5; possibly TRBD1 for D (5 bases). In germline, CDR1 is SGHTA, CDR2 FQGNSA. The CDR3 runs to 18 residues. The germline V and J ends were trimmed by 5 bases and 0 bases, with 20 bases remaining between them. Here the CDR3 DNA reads TGTGCCAGCAGCAAAGGGGACCCCTGGCACTATAGCAATCAGCCCCAGCATTTT. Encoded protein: CASSKGDPWHYSNQPQHF.

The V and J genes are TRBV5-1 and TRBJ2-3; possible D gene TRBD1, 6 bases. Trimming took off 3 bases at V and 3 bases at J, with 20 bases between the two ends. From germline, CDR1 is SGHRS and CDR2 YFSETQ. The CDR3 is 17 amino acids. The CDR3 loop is CASSSAPGVGRTDTQYF. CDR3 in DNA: TGCGCCAGCAGCTCGGCCCCAGGGGTAGGACGAACAGATACGCAGTATTTT.

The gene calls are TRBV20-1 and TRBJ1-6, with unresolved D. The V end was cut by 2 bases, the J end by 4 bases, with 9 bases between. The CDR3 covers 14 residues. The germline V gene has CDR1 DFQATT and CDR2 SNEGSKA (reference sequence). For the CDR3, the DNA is TGCAGTGCTAGACGGAGCGCATATAATTCACCCCTCCACTTT. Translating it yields CSARRSAYNSPLHF.

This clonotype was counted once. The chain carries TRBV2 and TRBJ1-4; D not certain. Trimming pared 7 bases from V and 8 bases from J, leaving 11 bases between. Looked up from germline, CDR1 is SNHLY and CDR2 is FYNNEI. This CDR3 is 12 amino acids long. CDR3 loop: CASIGIGEKLFF. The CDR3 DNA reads TGTGCCAGCATCGGAATCGGCGAAAAACTGTTTTTT.

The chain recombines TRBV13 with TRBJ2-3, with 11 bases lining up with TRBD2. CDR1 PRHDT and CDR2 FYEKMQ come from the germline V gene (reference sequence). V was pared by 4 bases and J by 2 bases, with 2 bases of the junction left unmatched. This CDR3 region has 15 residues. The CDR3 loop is CASSSSGGYTDTQYF. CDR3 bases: TGTGCCAGCAGCTCTAGCGGGGGGTACACAGATACGCAGTATTTT.